These T cell receptor beta chains were read from a single sample in a study of T cell repertoires in ileal Crohn's disease. The table came from immunoSEQ multiplex PCR; TCRdb's copy has only in-frame clones and leaves some out. The sample lists some 28,000 clones, 81% seen once, with around 5.6% in the top ten. The sample comprised ileal tissue. The receptors stem from an adult with Crohn's disease. CDR3s include the opening cysteine and the closing phenylalanine or tryptophan. A D gene is named only where the DNA matches it firmly. Some rows have no size entry. The others give once, few or many, or a class for an expanded clone.

NA,TRBV7-9,NA,TRBJ2-7,TGTGCCAGCAGCTTGGGGCAACTTGGGGAGCAGTACTTC,CASSLGQLGEQYF
TRBD1,TRBV6-1,NA,TRBJ1-1,TGTGCCAGCACCAGGACAGGGGGAGGATCCACTGAAGCTTTCTTT,CASTRTGGGSTEAFF
NA,TRBV18,once,TRBJ2-2,TGTGCCAGCTCACCGCCTAACAGGGCTTTCACCGGGGAGCTGTTTTTT,CASSPPNRAFTGELFF
TRBD1,TRBV7-2,NA,TRBJ1-3,TGTGCCAGCAGCTCCGGGGGGGACAGAATCCCTTACACCATATATTTT,CASSSGGDRIPYTIYF
TRBD1,TRBV5-6,NA,TRBJ1-5,TGTGCCAGCAGCCTGACAGGGAACAATCAGCCCCAGCATTTT,CASSLTGNNQPQHF
TRBD2,TRBV7-3,NA,TRBJ2-7,TGTGCCAGCAGCTTAAACCCCTTGCGGGGGACGTCTGAAGCAGAGCAGTACTTC,CASSLNPLRGTSEAEQYF
TRBD2,TRBV30,NA,TRBJ2-5,TGTGCCTGGAGCCAGCGGGGGGGCATGGAGACCCAGTACTTC,CAWSQRGGMETQYF
TRBD2,TRBV6-5,NA,TRBJ2-2,TGTGCCAGCCGGGGGGGGGCCGCGAACACCGGGGAGCTGTTTTTT,CASRGGAANTGELFF
TRBD2,TRBV7-9,NA,TRBJ2-7,TGTGCCAGCAGCTTCGGGGGGGAGGGTTACGAGCAGTACTTC,CASSFGGEGYEQYF
TRBD1,TRBV9,few,TRBJ2-2,TGTGCCAGCAGCGGGGACAGGGGAGACAACACCGGGGAGCTGTTTTTT,CASSGDRGDNTGELFF
TRBD1,TRBV7-8,once,TRBJ2-7,TGTGCCAGCAGCTTATTGGGACAGGGGAAAACCGAGCAGTACTTC,CASSLLGQGKTEQYF
NA,TRBV10-3,NA,TRBJ2-2,TGTGCCATCAGTACCTGGACAAGAAGCACCGGGGAGCTGTTTTTT,CAISTWTRSTGELFF
NA,TRBV30,NA,TRBJ1-6,TGTGCCTGGAGTGTACGGCGGTGGGAGGACCGATATAATTCACCCCTCCACTTT,CAWSVRRWEDRYNSPLHF
NA,TRBV6-1,NA,TRBJ1-5,TGTGCCAGCAGCCGGGACACCTATCAGCCCCAGCATTTT,CASSRDTYQPQHF
TRBD1,TRBV13,NA,TRBJ2-7,TGTGCCAGCAGCTTAAACAGGGGCCCCTTCAGCGAGCAGTACTTC,CASSLNRGPFSEQYF
NA,TRBV5-1,NA,TRBJ1-2,TGCGCCAGCAGCTTGGACAGGGCGGATAACTATGGCTACACCTTC,CASSLDRADNYGYTF
NA,TRBV5-1,NA,TRBJ2-1,TGCGCCAGCAGCTTGGTAGATGAGCAGTTCTTC,CASSLVDEQFF
TRBD2,TRBV9,NA,TRBJ2-5,TGTGCCAGCAGCGTAGCTAGCGGGCAAGAGACCCAGTACTTC,CASSVASGQETQYF
NA,TRBV6-6,few,TRBJ1-1,TGTGCCAGCAGAATACGGTCGGAGAGCACTGAAGCTTTCTTT,CASRIRSESTEAFF
TRBD1,TRBV6-6,NA,TRBJ2-7,TGTGCCAGCAGCCAGAGAGACAGGGGATCCCCCTACGAGCAGTACTTC,CASSQRDRGSPYEQYF
TRBD1,TRBV12-5,NA,TRBJ1-5,TGTGCTAGTGGTTTGAGACCTTACGAGAGAGGGGGCGTTGGCAATCAGCCCCAGCATTTT,CASGLRPYERGGVGNQPQHF
TRBD1,TRBV4-3,once,TRBJ1-2,TGCGCCAGCAGCCAAGTTCTGGGACAGGGGGGCTATGGCTACACCTTC,CASSQVLGQGGYGYTF
NA,TRBV4-3,NA,TRBJ1-3,TGCGCCAGCAGCCAATTAACCGGGACAAACTCTGGAAACACCATATATTTT,CASSQLTGTNSGNTIYF
NA,TRBV6-4,NA,TRBJ2-2,TGTGCCAGCAGTGACTCGGGAGAGACCGGGGAGCTGTTTTTT,CASSDSGETGELFF
NA,TRBV6-1,NA,TRBJ1-2,TGTGCCAGCAGTGAAGACTACACCAACTATGGCTACACCTTC,CASSEDYTNYGYTF
TRBD1,TRBV10-3,NA,TRBJ1-3,TGTGCCATCAGGGACAGGAACTCTGGAAACACCATATATTTT,CAIRDRNSGNTIYF
TRBD2,TRBV7-9,few,TRBJ2-1,TGTGCCAGCAGCTTAGCAGCGGGGGGGTCGATGGAGCAGTTCTTC,CASSLAAGGSMEQFF
NA,TRBV10-3,NA,TRBJ2-3,TGTGCCATCAGTGCGGTTGAGACTCCAGATACGCAGTATTTT,CAISAVETPDTQYF